What follows is one T cell receptor (beta chain) and its context. Clones were sequenced by immunoSEQ multiplex PCR, and TCRdb holds only the in-frame ones, with some missing. The data hold approximately 58,000 clones, with over 90% observed a single time. This CDR3 region has 14 residues. Germline lookup yields CDR1 SGHAT and CDR2 FQNNGV. After removal of 5 bases from V and 5 bases from J, the junction contained 4 bases not matched to a gene. This specimen comes from a study of blood T cell repertoires in COVID-19. For the study at large: Sources were T cells, B-cell-depleted T cells, or PBMCs; the material itself was cDNA or gDNA.

This clonotype was obtained from a human donor in a cohort sampled during active COVID-19. The chain links TRBV11-2 to TRBJ2-3; 10 bases fit TRBD2. Specimen: peripheral blood. CDR3 protein: CASSLRLAGDTQYF. The CDR3 coding sequence is TGTGCCAGCAGCCTCCGACTAGCGGGAGATACGCAGTATTTT.